The 16 T cell receptor beta chains listed next were all sequenced from one sample in a study of cytomegalovirus exposure and HLA in healthy donors. With 60 Vbeta and 13 Jbeta primers, the PCR was carried out. Generated by immunoSEQ multiplex PCR, the TCRdb table keeps only in-frame clones and is missing some. Of approximately 140,000 clones listed, 70% to 85% are singletons. Sequences were obtained from PBMCs. All receptors come from a woman aged 60-70 years in good health and CMV-seropositive.

The rearrangement uses TRBV7-2 and TRBJ2-7, with 7 nucleotides matching TRBD1. There are 16 residues in the CDR3. Germline V gene data show CDR1 as SGHTA and CDR2 as FQGNSA. The trim removed 0 bases at V and 3 bases at J, leaving 8 bases unmatched. In DNA, the CDR3 is TGTGCCAGCAGCTTAGCTTTCGGGACAGCGATCTACGAGCAGTACTTC. Translating it yields CASSLAFGTAIYEQYF.

The rearrangement joins TRBV12-5 to TRBJ2-3; weak D call: TRBD2 (6 bases). The V gene lost 1 base and the J gene lost 8 bases, with 16 bases spanning the gap. This CDR3 region has 15 residues. CDR1 LGHNT and CDR2 FRNRAP come from the germline V gene. The CDR3 DNA reads TGTGCTAGTGGTTTGGAGGCGGGGTGGTTAGGTACGCAGTATTTT. As protein: CASGLEAGWLGTQYF.

The chain employs TRBV10-1 and TRBJ2-3, with D possibly being TRBD1 (6 bases). The length of the CDR3 is 15 residues. V was trimmed by 0 bases and J by 5 bases, leaving 12 bases between them. CDR1 WNHNN and CDR2 SYGVQD come from the germline V gene (reference sequence). CDR3 sequence (DNA): TGCGCCAGCAGTGAGTCGATGGGGGCGGGAGATACGCAGTATTTT. It codes for CASSESMGAGDTQYF.

The chain is built from TRBV4-1 and TRBJ1-1; possible D gene TRBD1, 5 bases. Germline V CDR1 and CDR2: MGHRA, YSYEKL. This CDR3 region has 17 residues. The V end lost 0 bases, the J end lost 0 bases, and 14 bases lay between the germline ends. The CDR3 DNA is TGCGCCAGCAGCCAAGATGGGGCAGGCCTCGTGAACACTGAAGCTTTCTTT. Translating gives CASSQDGAGLVNTEAFF.

The chain joins TRBV11-1 to TRBJ2-7; unclear D gene. The CDR3 consists of 14 residues. Germline values: CDR1 SGHAT, CDR2 FQDESV (reference sequence). Trimming took 5 bases from V and 5 from J, leaving 16 bases between them. The CDR3 nucleotides read TGTGCCAGCAGCCCATCCTGGGTTCGGGACGAGCAGTACTTC. Protein: CASSPSWVRDEQYF. Full variable domain (remainder filled in from reference TRBV11-1 and TRBJ2-7): EAEVAQSPRYKITEKSQAVAFWCDPISGHATLYWYRQILGQGPELLVQFQDESVVDDSQLPKDRFSAERLKGVDSTLKIQPAELGDSAMYLCASSPSWVRDEQYFGPGTRLTVT.

V is TRBV27 and J is TRBJ2-7, with TRBD1 matching 8 bases. The V gene end was trimmed by 1 base and the J gene end by 2 bases; junction bases not matched to a gene: 13. The CDR3 length is 18 residues. Germline V gene sequence: CDR1 MNHEY, CDR2 SMNVEV (reference sequence). CDR3 region: CASSLFWVQGQGPYEQYF. The CDR3 nucleotides are TGTGCCAGCAGTTTATTTTGGGTCCAAGGACAGGGCCCCTACGAGCAGTACTTC.

The table lists this clone with a few counts. The chain carries TRBV7-9 and TRBJ2-1; no definite D call. Germline-derived CDR1 and CDR2 are SEHNR and FQNEAQ (reference sequence). The CDR3 runs 12 residues. V lost 2 bases, J lost 9 bases, and 8 bases lay in between. The CDR3 nucleotides read TGTGCCAGCAGCTTATCTCCAGGTGAGCAGTTCTTC. Protein product: CASSLSPGEQFF.

This chain joins TRBV10-3 and TRBJ2-1, with 11 bases matching TRBD2. Unmatched junction bases numbered 10, after V lost 2 bases and J lost 4 bases. The CDR3 has 18 amino acids. The germline V gene has CDR1 ENHRY and CDR2 SYGVKD. The CDR3: CAISEGFSGGGIYNEQFF. CDR3 coding DNA: TGTGCCATCAGTGAGGGGTTTAGCGGGGGGGGGATTTACAATGAGCAGTTCTTC.

This sequence joins TRBV29-1 and TRBJ2-1; D gene unclear. V lost 8 bases and J 8 bases, leaving 19 bases between the germline ends. The CDR3 is made up of 13 amino acids. Germline V gene data show CDR1 as SQVTM and CDR2 as ANQGSEA. In DNA, the CDR3 is TGCAGCTCCGATGGGCCGCTATGGGATGAGCAGTTCTTC. Residues: CSSDGPLWDEQFF.

V gene TRBV19 combines with J gene TRBJ1-2; 8 bases fit TRBD1. The germline CDR1 and CDR2 sequences are LNHDA and SQIVND (reference sequence). J gave up 4 bases and V 6 bases, and 4 bases lay outside the gene matches. This CDR3 has 13 residues. The CDR3 spells CASSQDRGYGYTF. The CDR3 DNA follows: TGTGCCAGTAGCCAAGACAGGGGCTATGGCTACACCTTC.

This clone was observed a handful of times. The V call is TRBV27, the J call TRBJ1-1; D gene uncertain. This CDR3 has 14 residues. Germline V gene sequence: CDR1 MNHEY, CDR2 SMNVEV (reference sequence). V was shortened by 3 bases and J by 0 bases, with 8 bases between the two germline ends. The CDR3 nucleotides are TGTGCCAGCAGTTTTAGAGAGATGAACACTGAAGCTTTCTTT. As protein: CASSFREMNTEAFF.

This clone was counted a few times. The J gene is TRBJ1-6, the V gene TRBV19; D uncertain. The germline CDR1 and CDR2 sequences are LNHDA and SQIVND (reference sequence). V lost 9 bases to trimming and J lost 2 bases, with 23 bases between them. CDR3 size: 18 residues. CDR3 protein: CASTGGWRESPYNSPLHF. DNA of the CDR3: TGTGCCAGCACGGGAGGGTGGAGGGAGAGTCCCTATAATTCACCCCTCCACTTT.

The chain is built from TRBV19 and TRBJ1-1, with a weak D call TRBD1 (5 bases). The CDR3 is 13 residues long. Per germline, CDR1 LNHDA and CDR2 SQIVND (reference sequence). The CDR3 spells CAAGMMESTEAFF. In DNA, the CDR3 is TGTGCGGCAGGGATGATGGAGAGCACTGAAGCTTTCTTT.

The chain employs TRBV19 and TRBJ2-4, with D possibly matching TRBD1 (5 bases). This CDR3 has 15 amino acids. Trimming cost V 7 bases and J 6 bases, with 19 bases left between them. In germline, CDR1 is LNHDA, CDR2 SQIVND (reference sequence). CDR3 nucleotide sequence: TGTGCCAGTACAGACAGTCTCCCAAGGGGAAACATTCAGTACTTC. Translation: CASTDSLPRGNIQYF.

This chain connects TRBV7-9 to TRBJ2-1; the match to TRBD1 covers 7 bases. Losses at the gene ends were 2 bases for V and 0 bases for J; bases not matched to a gene: 1. The CDR3 spans 15 residues. Germline CDR1 and CDR2: SEHNR and FQNEAQ (reference sequence). The CDR3 DNA sequence: TGTGCCAGCAGCTTAAGACAGGGCTCCTACAATGAGCAGTTCTTC. It specifies CASSLRQGSYNEQFF.

The chain employs TRBV6-5 and TRBJ2-1; the D gene is possibly TRBD2 (7 bases). The CDR3 is made up of 15 amino acids. CDR1 and CDR2 (germline): MNHEY, SVGAGI. V lost 6 bases and J 1 base, leaving 13 bases between the germline ends. CDR3 region: CASRDAGASYNEQFF. The CDR3, as DNA: TGTGCCAGCAGGGATGCGGGGGCATCCTACAATGAGCAGTTCTTC.